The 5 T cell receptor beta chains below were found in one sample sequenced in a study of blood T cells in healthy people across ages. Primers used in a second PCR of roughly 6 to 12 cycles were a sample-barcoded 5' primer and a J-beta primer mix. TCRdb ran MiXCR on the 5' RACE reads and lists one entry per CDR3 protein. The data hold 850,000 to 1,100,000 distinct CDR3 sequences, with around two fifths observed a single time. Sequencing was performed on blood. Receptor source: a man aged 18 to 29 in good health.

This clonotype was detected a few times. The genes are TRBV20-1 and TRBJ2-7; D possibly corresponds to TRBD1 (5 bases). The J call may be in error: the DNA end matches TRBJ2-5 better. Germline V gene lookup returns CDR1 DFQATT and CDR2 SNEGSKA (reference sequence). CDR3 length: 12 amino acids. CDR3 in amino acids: CSAREQGETQYF. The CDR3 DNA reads TGCAGTGCTAGAGAGCAGGGAGAGACCCAGTACTTC.

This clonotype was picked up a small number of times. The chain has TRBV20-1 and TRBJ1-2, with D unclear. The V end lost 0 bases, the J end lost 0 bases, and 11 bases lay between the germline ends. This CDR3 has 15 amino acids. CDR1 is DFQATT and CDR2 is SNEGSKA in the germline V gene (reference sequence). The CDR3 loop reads CSARDTLKANYGYTF. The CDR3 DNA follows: TGCAGTGCTAGAGACACATTAAAAGCTAACTATGGCTACACCTTC.

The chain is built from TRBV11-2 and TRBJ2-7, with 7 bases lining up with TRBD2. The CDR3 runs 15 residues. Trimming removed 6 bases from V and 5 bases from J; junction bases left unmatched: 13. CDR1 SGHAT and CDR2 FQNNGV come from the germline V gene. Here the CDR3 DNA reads TGTGCCAGCAGATCCTGGGGGGGAAGAGCGAACGAGCAGTACTTC. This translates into CASRSWGGRANEQYF.

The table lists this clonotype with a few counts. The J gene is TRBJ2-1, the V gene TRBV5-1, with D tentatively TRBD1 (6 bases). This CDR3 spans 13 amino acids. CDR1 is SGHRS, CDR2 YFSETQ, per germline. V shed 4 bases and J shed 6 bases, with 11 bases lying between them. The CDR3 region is CASSPDRFNEQFF. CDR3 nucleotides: TGCGCCAGCAGCCCGGACAGATTCAATGAGCAGTTCTTC.

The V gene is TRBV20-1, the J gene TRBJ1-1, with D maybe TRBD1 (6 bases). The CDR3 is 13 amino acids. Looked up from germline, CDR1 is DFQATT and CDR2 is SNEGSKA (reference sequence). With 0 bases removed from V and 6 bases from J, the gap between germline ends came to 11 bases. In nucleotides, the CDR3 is TGCAGTGCTAGAGATACGGGGGCCCCTGAAGCTTTCTTT. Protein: CSARDTGAPEAFF.